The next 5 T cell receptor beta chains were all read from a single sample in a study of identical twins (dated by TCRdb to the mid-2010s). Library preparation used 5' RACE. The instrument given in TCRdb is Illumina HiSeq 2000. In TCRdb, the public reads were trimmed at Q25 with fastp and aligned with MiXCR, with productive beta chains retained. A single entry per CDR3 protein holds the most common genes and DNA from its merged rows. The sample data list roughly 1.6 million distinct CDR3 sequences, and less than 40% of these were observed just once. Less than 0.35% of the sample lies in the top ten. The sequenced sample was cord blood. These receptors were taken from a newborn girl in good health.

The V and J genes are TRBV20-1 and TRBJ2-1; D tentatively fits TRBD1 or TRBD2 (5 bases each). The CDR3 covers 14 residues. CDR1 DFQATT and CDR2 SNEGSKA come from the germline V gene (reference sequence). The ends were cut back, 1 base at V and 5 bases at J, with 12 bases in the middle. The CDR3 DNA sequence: TGCAGTGCTAGAGTATTCGGGACCCACAATGAGCAGTTCTTC. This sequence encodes CSARVFGTHNEQFF.

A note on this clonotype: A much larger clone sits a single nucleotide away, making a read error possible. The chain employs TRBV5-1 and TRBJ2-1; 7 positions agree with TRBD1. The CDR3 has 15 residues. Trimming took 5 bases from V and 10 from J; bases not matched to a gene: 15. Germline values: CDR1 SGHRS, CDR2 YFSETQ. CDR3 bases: TGCGCCAGCAGTTCTTCAGGGGGTTCCTCCTACGAGCAGTTCTTC. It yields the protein CASSSSGGSSYEQFF.

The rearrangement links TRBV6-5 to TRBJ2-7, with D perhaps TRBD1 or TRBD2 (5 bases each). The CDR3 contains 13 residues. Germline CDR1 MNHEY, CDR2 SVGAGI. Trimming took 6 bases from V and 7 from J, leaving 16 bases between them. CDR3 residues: CASSRDPDNEQYF. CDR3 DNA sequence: TGTGCCAGCAGCCGGGACCCTGACAATGAGCAGTACTTC.

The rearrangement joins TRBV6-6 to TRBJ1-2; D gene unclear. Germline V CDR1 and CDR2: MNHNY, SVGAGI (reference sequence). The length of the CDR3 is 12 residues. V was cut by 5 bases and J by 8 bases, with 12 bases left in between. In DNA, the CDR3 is TGTGCCAGCAGTCCTCGTGATGTCGGCTACACCTTC. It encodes CASSPRDVGYTF.

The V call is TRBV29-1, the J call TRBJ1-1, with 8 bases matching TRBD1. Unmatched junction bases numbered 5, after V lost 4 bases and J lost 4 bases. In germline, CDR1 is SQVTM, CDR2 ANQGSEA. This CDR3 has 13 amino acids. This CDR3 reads CSVGRQGSTEAFF. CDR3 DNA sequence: TGCAGCGTTGGTAGACAGGGGAGCACTGAAGCTTTCTTT.